This entry describes one TCR beta chain. Its antigen is unidentified. A much larger clone lies one base from this, so it may be a read error. This sample is part of a study of immune heterogeneity within non-small cell lung tumors. Multiplex PCR (32 V and 13 J primers) was used to amplify the TCR beta CDR3. TCRdb redid the calling of the multiplex PCR reads with MiXCR, one entry per CDR3 protein. The sample holds about 21,000 distinct CDR3 sequences; about 29% are singletons and the top ten take roughly 4.3%. Study outcomes and limitations: Local tumor mutational burden and local T-cell repertoire clonality showed a moderate significant correlation, R around 0.34.

From germline, CDR1 is LNHNV and CDR2 YYDKDF (reference sequence). The CDR3 extends over 13 amino acids. V was cut by 0 bases and J by 11 bases, with 11 bases left in between. Template material comprised bulk tumor genomic DNA at roughly 650 ng per sample. Biopsies that were spaced far apart were taken, several per primary tumor, during surgery. Surgery that was curative in intent was performed on patients with untreated, newly diagnosed non-small cell lung cancer. Donors comprised surgical patients with newly diagnosed non-small cell lung cancer, operated on with curative intent. The sequence came from a man in his forties with non-small cell lung cancer. The specimen was lung tumor tissue. The chain carries TRBV15 and TRBJ1-5; D is unclear. CDR3 bases: TGTGCCACCAGCAGAGATCGGGTTTCGTCCCAGCATTTT. Its protein product is CATSRDRVSSQHF.